This TCR beta chain came from a study of T cell responses to AZD1222 COVID-19 vaccine. Broader study findings: Reports indicate that nearly half of spike-specific TCRs are directed at unmutated variant regions. Among vaccine-associated CD4 TCRs, coverage spanned spike, with dominance at 160-218 and 743-854. Vaccination with two AZD1222 doses was followed by a rise in Spike-specific TCR breadth and depth. The study sampled repertoires only after the peak T cell response.

TCRdb's table, derived via immunoSEQ multiplex PCR, lists solely in-frame clones and lacks some. Here the sample spans some 91,000 clones, roughly 90% being singletons. Notes on this clone: Its antigen is unknown.

The CDR3 is 15 amino acids. Between the trimmed V and J ends, which lost 5 bases and 1 base, there was a span of 11 bases. From germline, CDR1 is SNHLY and CDR2 FYNNEI. The specimen was peripheral blood, collected on day 0 of AZD1222 vaccination. The clonotype comes from an adult in good health. V usage is TRBV2 and J usage is TRBJ2-2; no definite D call. DNA of the CDR3: TGTGCCAGCAGTCCCGGGTGGTTGAACACCGGGGAGCTGTTTTTT. Protein sequence: CASSPGWLNTGELFF.